The TCR beta chain described here comes from a study of blood T cell repertoires in COVID-19. The V end was cut by 2 bases, the J end by 5 bases, with 16 bases between. Per germline, CDR1 GTSNPN and CDR2 SVGIG (reference sequence). The CDR3 consists of 14 residues. Only one count was recorded for this clone. As processed by the authors: Amplification of reference gene primers was used by the study to estimate nucleated cell counts. Clones were sequenced by immunoSEQ multiplex PCR, and TCRdb holds only the in-frame ones, with some missing. V and J calls plus clone size are reproduced from that table; the DNA served to infer D and trimming. The profile shows approximately 210,000 clones, roughly four fifths of them singletons.

The rearrangement joins TRBV30 to TRBJ2-7, with D perhaps TRBD1 (6 bases). The specimen sequenced was peripheral blood. This receptor was obtained from a woman aged 35 to 49 with acute or convalescent COVID-19. This CDR3 is CAWSPGTKGDEQYF. CDR3 DNA sequence: TGTGCCTGGAGTCCTGGAACGAAGGGGGACGAGCAGTACTTC.